One and the same sample provided the 10 T cell receptor beta chains below, sequenced in a study of blood T cell repertoires in COVID-19 (dated by TCRdb to 2020 to 2021). Libraries were made using the immunoSEQ multiplex PCR assay. Sourced from immuneACCESS, this table was stored by TCRdb with only in-frame sequences that have V and J called. A share of the clones is absent; for the studies checked, an unresolved V gene accounts for under half, and the remainder has no known explanation. This sample gives roughly 340,000 clones in total; 89% of them show up just once. Less than 3.5% of the sample lies in the top ten. The sample taken for sequencing was peripheral blood. The source of these receptors is a woman younger than 45 with COVID-19, enrolled during active disease.

This clone was detected once. This sequence joins TRBV4-3 and TRBJ2-7, with 8 positions matching TRBD1. Germline V lookup: CDR1 LGHNA, CDR2 YSLEER. V was pared by 4 bases and J by 3 bases, with 8 bases of the junction left unmatched. This CDR3 contains 15 residues. The CDR3 here is CASSLKQGVVYEQYF. CDR3 nucleotides: TGCGCCAGCAGCCTCAAACAGGGGGTCGTCTACGAGCAGTACTTC.

The CDR3, as DNA: TGCGCCAGCAGCCATAAGATGGGGGGACAGGAGAGAAAGAGTGGAAACACCATATATTTT. Translation gives CASSHKMGGQERKSGNTIYF. The rearrangement uses TRBV4-1 and TRBJ1-3, with TRBD1 identical over 8 bases. CDR3 length: 20 amino acids. Per the germline V gene, CDR1 is MGHRA and CDR2 is YSYEKL. The trim removed 3 bases at V and 3 bases at J, leaving 19 bases unmatched.

The genes are TRBV28 and TRBJ2-3; a weak D match, TRBD1 (5 bases). CDR3 length: 14 amino acids. Per germline, CDR1 MDHEN and CDR2 SYDVKM. The V end was cut by 8 bases, the J end by 11 bases, with 23 bases between. CDR3 amino acids: CASWGQGLIKRQYF. The CDR3 DNA is TGTGCCAGCTGGGGTCAGGGATTAATAAAACGGCAGTATTTT. Looking up the rest from reference TRBV28 and TRBJ2-3 gives the full variable domain: DVKVTQSSRYLVKRTGEKVFLECVQDMDHENMFWYRQDPGLGLRLIYFSYDVKMKEKGDIPEGYSVSREKKERFSLILESASTNQTSMYLCASWGQGLIKRQYFGPGTRLTVL.

The rearrangement joins TRBV13 to TRBJ2-1, with 9 nucleotides matching TRBD2. The germline V gene has CDR1 PRHDT and CDR2 FYEKMQ (reference sequence). V was pared by 2 bases and J by 7 bases, with 6 bases of the junction left unmatched. CDR3 length: 15 residues. CDR3 nucleotide sequence: TGTGCCAGCAGCTTACGCGGGAGGGCCCTAAATGAGCAGTTCTTC. It encodes CASSLRGRALNEQFF. The full variable domain, in which reference TRBV13 and TRBJ2-1 provide the parts outside the CDR3, is AAGVIQSPRHLIKEKRETATLKCYPIPRHDTVYWYQQGPGQDPQFLISFYEKMQSDKGSIPDRFSAQQFSDYHSELNMSSLELGDSALYFCASSLRGRALNEQFFGPGTRLTVL.

The V and J genes are TRBV6-2 or TRBV6-3 and TRBJ1-2, with TRBD1 matching over 7 bases. The CDR3 is 16 residues long. The germline V gene has CDR1 MNHEY and CDR2 SVGEGT. V was clipped by 2 bases and J by 8 bases; unmatched bases: 14. CDR3 region: CASSYLDRINLGGYTF. Written as DNA, the CDR3 is TGTGCCAGCAGTTACCTGGACAGGATTAACCTGGGGGGCTACACCTTC.

V and J are TRBV5-1 and TRBJ1-2, with a possible D match to TRBD1 (6 bases). Between the trimmed V and J ends, which lost 2 bases and 4 bases, there was a span of 15 bases. Germline CDR1 reads SGHRS; CDR2 reads YFSETQ. CDR3 length: 15 residues. The DNA of the CDR3 is TGCGCCAGCAGCTTTGGTGCAGGGGATTCCTATGGCTACACCTTC. Amino acid sequence: CASSFGAGDSYGYTF.

V gene TRBV11-2 combines with J gene TRBJ2-7, with 9 bases matching TRBD2. This CDR3 is 18 amino acids long. Germline V lookup: CDR1 SGHAT, CDR2 FQNNGV. The V and J ends lost 1 base and 3 bases, in that order; junction bases with no gene match: 13. CDR3 DNA: TGTGCCAGCAGCTTAGCGGTAGTGACTAGCGGCCTTAACTACGAGCAGTACGTC. Translation gives CASSLAVVTSGLNYEQYV.

V gene TRBV2 combines with J gene TRBJ2-2, with D tentatively TRBD1 (5 bases). The V and J ends lost 7 bases and 5 bases respectively, with 20 bases between them. Germline V gives CDR1 SNHLY, CDR2 FYNNEI. The CDR3 consists of 16 residues. The CDR3 DNA sequence: TGTGCCAGCACCTTTGACAGCCCTCGAGGAACCGGGGAGCTGTTTTTT. Its translation is CASTFDSPRGTGELFF.

This clone was detected once. The rearrangement uses TRBV2 and TRBJ2-7; 10 bases map to TRBD1. This CDR3 spans 15 amino acids. The V and J ends lost 5 bases and 3 bases, in that order; junction bases with no gene match: 7. Germline values: CDR1 SNHLY, CDR2 FYNNEI. The CDR3 reads CASSSPGQGIYEQYF. DNA of the CDR3: TGTGCCAGCAGTTCCCCGGGACAGGGGATCTACGAGCAGTACTTC.

This rearrangement joins TRBV13 to TRBJ2-7; 9 bases agree with TRBD1. With 6 bases clipped from V and 6 bases from J, the junction kept 6 bases outside the gene matches. Germline V gene lookup returns CDR1 PRHDT and CDR2 FYEKMQ (reference sequence). This CDR3 comprises 13 residues. The CDR3 reads CASSPGTGIEQYF. The DNA of the CDR3 is TGTGCCAGCAGTCCCGGGACAGGGATCGAGCAGTACTTC.